A single sample is the source of the 23 T cell receptor beta chains below, sequenced in a study of lymphopenia after photon versus proton radiotherapy (dated by TCRdb to about 2019). Library preparation employed the immunoSEQ multiplex PCR assay. The source is immuneACCESS, and TCRdb retained only in-frame sequences with V and J called. Part of the clones is not carried over; for the studies checked, unresolved V genes explain less than half of this, and the remainder is unexplained. This sample gives about 34,000 clones in total; about 87% of them show up just once. The top ten clones comprise more than 12% of the sample. Here the sequenced sample was peripheral blood, taken from a patient treated with proton-based radiotherapy. Source of these receptors: a woman aged 70 to 79 with pancreatic cancer.

The chain joins TRBV5-6 to TRBJ1-3; TRBD1 matches at 11 bases. The CDR3 runs to 16 residues. J lost 2 bases, V lost 3 bases, and 4 bases had no gene match. Per germline, CDR1 SGHDT and CDR2 YYEEEE. As DNA, the CDR3 is TGTGCCAGCAGCTCCGCGGACAGGGGGCCTGGAAACACCATATATTTT. It is translated as CASSSADRGPGNTIYF.

This sequence joins TRBV29-1 and TRBJ1-1; TRBD1 matches 8 bases. V lost 7 bases, J lost 4 bases, and 5 bases stayed unmatched. The CDR3 covers 12 residues. The germline V gene encodes CDR1 SQVTM and CDR2 ANQGSEA. The CDR3 here is CSGGQGGTEAFF. For the CDR3, the DNA is TGCAGCGGTGGACAGGGAGGCACTGAAGCTTTCTTT.

The chain employs TRBV2 and TRBJ2-1, with D possibly being TRBD1 (6 bases). Germline CDR1 is SNHLY and CDR2 is FYNNEI. V lost 9 bases to trimming and J lost 4 bases, with 7 bases between them. The CDR3 has 11 amino acids. CDR3 sequence: CASTGYNEQFF. In DNA form, the CDR3 reads TGTGCCAGTACAGGGTACAATGAGCAGTTCTTC.

V usage is TRBV28 and J usage is TRBJ2-1; TRBD2 aligns across 7 bases. This CDR3 is 16 amino acids long. Germline CDR1 and CDR2: MDHEN and SYDVKM. After removal of 3 bases from V and 2 bases from J, the junction contained 7 bases not matched to a gene. The CDR3 DNA is TGTGCCAGCAGTTTCCTCCGGGAGGCTGCCTACAATGAGCAGTTCTTC. Protein: CASSFLREAAYNEQFF.

The genes are TRBV2 and TRBJ2-2, with D maybe TRBD1 (6 bases). Germline-derived CDR1 and CDR2 are SNHLY and FYNNEI. This CDR3 has 14 amino acids. Trimming removed 1 base from V and 5 bases from J, with 8 bases in between. The CDR3 is CASSEVRGTGELFF. The CDR3 nucleotides read TGTGCCAGCAGTGAAGTTAGGGGGACCGGGGAGCTGTTTTTT.

CDR3 sequence: CAWSKKGSDTQYF. In nucleotides, the CDR3 is TGTGCCTGGAGTAAGAAGGGCTCAGATACGCAGTATTTT. The gene calls are TRBV30 and TRBJ2-3; D call uncertain. The CDR3 runs 13 residues. CDR1 is GTSNPN, CDR2 SVGIG, per germline (reference sequence). Deletions cut 2 bases from V and 4 bases from J, with 10 bases between.

The chain combines TRBV4-2 with TRBJ2-1; 7 bases agree with TRBD2. V shed 1 base, J shed 2 bases, and the junction held 2 bases outside the gene matches. The CDR3 is 15 residues long. Germline V gene data show CDR1 as LGHNA and CDR2 as YNFKEQ. For the CDR3, the DNA is TGTGCCAGCAGCCAAGCGGGAGGAACCTACAATGAGCAGTTCTTC. It specifies CASSQAGGTYNEQFF.

Turning to this clone: Other DNA sequences within the sample encode an identical CDR3. The J gene is TRBJ1-1, the V gene TRBV5-1; 7 nucleotides align to TRBD1. There are 14 residues in the CDR3. The germline V gene has CDR1 SGHRS and CDR2 YFSETQ. V trimming: 4 bases; J trimming: 5 bases; junction bases outside the gene matches: 8. For the CDR3, the DNA is TGCGCCAGCAGCACGCACAGGGGAGGGACTGAAGCTTTCTTT. Translated, it gives CASSTHRGGTEAFF. The full variable domain, with the rest looked up from reference TRBV5-1 and TRBJ1-1, is KAGVTQTPRYLIKTRGQQVTLSCSPISGHRSVSWYQQTPGQGLQFLFEYFSETQRNKGNFPGRFSGRQFSNSRSEMNVSTLELGDSALYLCASSTHRGGTEAFFGQGTRLTVV.

This sequence joins TRBV28 and TRBJ1-5; no clear D gene. The germline CDR1 and CDR2 sequences are MDHEN and SYDVKM. The length of the CDR3 is 17 residues. V dropped 5 bases and J dropped 4 bases, with 21 bases sitting between them. The CDR3 spells CASSTREESLWNQPQHF. DNA for the CDR3: TGTGCCAGCAGTACTCGAGAAGAGTCGCTCTGGAATCAGCCCCAGCATTTT.

The chain carries TRBV4-3 and TRBJ1-4; unclear D gene. The CDR3 extends over 14 amino acids. Germline V gene sequence: CDR1 LGHNA, CDR2 YSLEER. The V end was cut by 0 bases, the J end by 11 bases, with 13 bases between. CDR3 nucleotide sequence: TGCGCCAGCAGCCAAGATAGCCGAGAAGAGAAACTGTTTTTT. Translating gives CASSQDSREEKLFF.

The chain has TRBV11-3 and TRBJ2-7, with TRBD2 identical over 8 bases. Germline-derived CDR1 and CDR2 are SGHNT and YENEEA. The J segment lost 0 bases and the V segment lost 5 bases, leaving 6 bases of the junction unmatched. The CDR3 has 15 residues. Here the CDR3 reads CASSVHSGTSYEQYF. CDR3 DNA sequence: TGTGCCAGCAGCGTACATAGCGGGACCTCCTACGAGCAGTACTTC.

The genes are TRBV5-1 and TRBJ1-5, with 8 bases aligning to TRBD1. J gave up 4 bases and V 4 bases, and 4 bases lay outside the gene matches. Germline loops: CDR1 SGHRS, CDR2 YFSETQ. This CDR3 has 14 amino acids. CDR3 in amino acids: CASSPDRGNQPQHF. DNA for the CDR3: TGCGCCAGCAGCCCAGACAGGGGAAATCAGCCCCAGCATTTT.

The V call is TRBV19, the J call TRBJ1-5; 7 bases match TRBD1. Trimming at V came to 3 bases and at J to 2 bases, leaving 4 bases not matched to a gene. Germline values: CDR1 LNHDA, CDR2 SQIVND (reference sequence). This CDR3 has 15 residues. Here the CDR3 DNA reads TGTGCCAGTAGTATGGATCAGGGGGGCAATCAGCCCCAGCATTTT. Residues: CASSMDQGGNQPQHF.

The J gene is TRBJ2-5, the V gene TRBV19, with D possibly being TRBD2 (6 bases). The germline V and J ends were trimmed by 6 bases and 1 base, with 15 bases remaining between them. Per the germline V gene, CDR1 is LNHDA and CDR2 is SQIVND (reference sequence). The CDR3 sequence is 15 residues long. The chain's CDR3 is CASRRGGGVQETQYF. CDR3 in DNA: TGTGCCAGTAGAAGGGGCGGCGGGGTCCAAGAGACCCAGTACTTC.

The chain joins TRBV11-1 to TRBJ1-3; D is ambiguous. Per germline, CDR1 SGHAT and CDR2 FQDESV (reference sequence). This CDR3 is built from 14 residues. The V and J ends lost 4 bases and 2 bases respectively, with 9 bases between them. The CDR3 DNA is TGTGCCAGCAGCTGGTCAGACCCTGGAAACACCATATATTTT. Protein: CASSWSDPGNTIYF. The variable domain in full, with the rest retrieved from reference TRBV11-1 and TRBJ1-3, is EAEVAQSPRYKITEKSQAVAFWCDPISGHATLYWYRQILGQGPELLVQFQDESVVDDSQLPKDRFSAERLKGVDSTLKIQPAELGDSAMYLCASSWSDPGNTIYFGEGSWLTVV.

This clone was seen a single time. The chain links TRBV4-2 to TRBJ2-5; TRBD2 matches 7 bases. CDR1 is LGHNA, CDR2 YNFKEQ, per germline. J gave up 5 bases and V 4 bases, and 10 bases lay outside the gene matches. The CDR3 sequence is 15 residues long. The chain's CDR3 is CASSPIADSGETQYF. The DNA for the CDR3 is TGTGCCAGCAGCCCGATAGCGGATAGCGGGGAGACCCAGTACTTC.

The chain is built from TRBV10-3 and TRBJ2-2; D gene uncertain. Germline lookup yields CDR1 ENHRY and CDR2 SYGVKD. The length of the CDR3 is 18 residues. Trimming left V 4 bases short and J 0 bases short, with 18 bases between. The CDR3: CAISGFRPPSSNTGELFF. The CDR3 coding sequence is TGTGCCATCAGTGGGTTCCGGCCACCATCCTCGAACACCGGGGAGCTGTTTTTT.

The chain employs TRBV18 and TRBJ1-6; D not resolved. This CDR3 has 15 residues. The germline V and J ends were trimmed by 6 bases and 0 bases, with 9 bases remaining between them. Germline assignment: CDR1 KGHSH and CDR2 LQKENI. The CDR3 here is CASSPSSSYNSPLHF. Written as DNA, the CDR3 is TGTGCCAGCTCCCCGTCGAGCTCCTATAATTCACCCCTCCACTTT.

Turning to this clone: This sample also contains other DNA sequences that code for the same CDR3. The chain couples TRBV9 to TRBJ1-2; perhaps TRBD1 as D (6 bases). The germline gives CDR1 SGDLS, CDR2 YYNGEE. This CDR3 region has 14 residues. V was pared by 2 bases and J by 0 bases, with 8 bases between. CDR3 DNA: TGTGCCAGCAGCGTTCGGGACACTAACTATGGCTACACCTTC. It specifies CASSVRDTNYGYTF. Full variable domain (rest looked up from reference TRBV9 and TRBJ1-2): DSGVTQTPKHLITATGQRVTLRCSPRSGDLSVYWYQQSLDQGLQFLIQYYNGEERAKGNILERFSAQQFPDLHSELNLSSLELGDSALYFCASSVRDTNYGYTFGSGTRLTVV.

The chain employs TRBV18 and TRBJ1-4; D is unclear. This CDR3 contains 15 residues. Germline CDR1 KGHSH, CDR2 LQKENI. V shed 0 bases and J shed 3 bases, with 8 bases lying between them. CDR3 in amino acids: CASSPPGYPNEKLFF. The CDR3 nucleotides are TGTGCCAGCTCACCACCGGGGTACCCTAATGAAAAACTGTTTTTT.

J is TRBJ2-7 and V is TRBV28; D is possibly TRBD1 (5 bases). CDR3 length equals 14 residues. CDR1 and CDR2 (germline): MDHEN, SYDVKM. Between the trimmed V and J ends, which lost 5 bases and 1 base, there was a span of 12 bases. CDR3 region: CASSHQGSSYEQYF. DNA of the CDR3: TGTGCCAGCAGTCACCAGGGTTCTTCCTACGAGCAGTACTTC.

The chain is built from TRBV11-3 and TRBJ2-1, with 14 bases fitting TRBD2. This CDR3 is built from 17 residues. CDR1 SGHNT and CDR2 YENEEA come from the germline V gene. The V and J ends lost 5 bases and 7 bases, in that order; junction bases with no gene match: 10. This CDR3 reads CASSAGLAGGGPNEQFF. The CDR3 DNA is TGTGCCAGCAGCGCCGGACTAGCGGGAGGCGGACCAAATGAGCAGTTCTTC. The whole variable domain, remainder taken from reference TRBV11-3 and TRBJ2-1, is EAGVVQSPRYKIIEKKQPVAFWCNPISGHNTLYWYLQNLGQGPELLIRYENEEAVDDSQLPKDRFSAERLKGVDSTLKIQPAELGDSAVYLCASSAGLAGGGPNEQFFGPGTRLTVL.

The V call is TRBV6-1, the J call TRBJ1-1; the D gene is possibly TRBD1 (5 bases). This CDR3 has 14 residues. Trimming removed 8 bases at V and 1 base at J, with 14 bases between. CDR1 is MNHNS, CDR2 SASEGT, per germline. DNA of the CDR3: TGTGCCAGCGTCCCTGGACACTCGAACACTGAAGCTTTCTTT. Its protein product is CASVPGHSNTEAFF.